Below, 24 T cell receptor beta chains from the same sample are listed, as sequenced in a study of blood T cell repertoires in COVID-19. TCRdb's copy holds only in-frame clones and misses some; the assay was immunoSEQ multiplex PCR. Of 390,000 or so clones listed, around 92% are singletons. Sequencing was carried out using peripheral blood. These receptors were obtained from a woman aged 30 to 39 with COVID-19, enrolled during active disease.

The chain couples TRBV19 to TRBJ2-3; 9 nucleotides line up with TRBD1. CDR3 length: 14 amino acids. CDR1 and CDR2 (germline): LNHDA, SQIVND (reference sequence). V was pared by 1 base and J by 6 bases, with 2 bases of the junction left unmatched. DNA of the CDR3: TGTGCCAGTAGTATAGGACAGGGGGAGGATACGCAGTATTTT. This sequence encodes CASSIGQGEDTQYF.

The chain uses TRBV11-2 and TRBJ2-7; D is uncertain. CDR3 length: 13 residues. Per the germline V gene, CDR1 is SGHAT and CDR2 is FQNNGV. Trimming took off 0 bases at V and 3 bases at J, with 6 bases between the two ends. The CDR3 loop is CASSLEAGYEQYV. CDR3 in DNA: TGTGCCAGCAGCTTAGAGGCAGGCTACGAGCAGTACGTC.

Here the CDR3 reads CASSYSTGRGYGYTF. In DNA, the CDR3 is TGTGCCAGCAGTTACTCGACAGGGCGGGGCTATGGCTACACCTTC. This chain connects TRBV6-5 to TRBJ1-2; 7 bases agree with TRBD1. CDR1 and CDR2 (germline): MNHEY, SVGAGI. The CDR3 runs to 15 residues. The ends lost 0 bases at V and 4 bases at J; junction bases unmatched: 5.

This chain connects TRBV28 to TRBJ2-1; TRBD2 matches at 7 bases. CDR1 and CDR2 from the germline V gene are MDHEN and SYDVKM. Trimming took 4 bases from V and 12 from J; bases not matched to a gene: 3. The CDR3 runs 11 residues. The CDR3 protein is CASSSERGQFF. Here the CDR3 DNA reads TGTGCCAGCAGTTCAGAGCGGGGGCAGTTCTTC.

The CDR3 bases are TGCGCCAGCAGCTTAAGGGGACAGGGGAGACACGAGCAGTACTTC. Translation gives CASSLRGQGRHEQYF. This chain connects TRBV5-1 to TRBJ2-7; 10 nucleotides match TRBD1. Germline CDR1 is SGHRS and CDR2 is YFSETQ. V was clipped by 2 bases and J by 5 bases; unmatched bases: 7. The CDR3 sequence is 15 residues long.

The chain employs TRBV9 and TRBJ2-1; 14 nucleotides match TRBD2. The germline V gene encodes CDR1 SGDLS and CDR2 YYNGEE. With V trimmed by 3 bases and J by 5 bases, 1 base remained unmatched. The CDR3 covers 15 residues. The CDR3 nucleotides read TGTGCCAGCAGCGCGGGACTAGCGGGAGACAATGAGCAGTTCTTC. It yields the protein CASSAGLAGDNEQFF.

This clone occurred once. The V call is TRBV5-1, the J call TRBJ2-2, with TRBD2 as a possible D gene (5 bases). V was clipped by 0 bases and J by 0 bases, with 9 bases between them. CDR3 length: 16 residues. Germline V lookup: CDR1 SGHRS, CDR2 YFSETQ. The CDR3 loop is CASSLVRDSNTGELFF. The CDR3 DNA is TGCGCCAGCAGCTTGGTTCGGGATTCGAACACCGGGGAGCTGTTTTTT.

The chain joins TRBV5-4 to TRBJ1-1, with D unclear. Germline V gene lookup returns CDR1 SGHNT and CDR2 YYREEE (reference sequence). V lost 4 bases and J lost 1, with 11 bases in between. CDR3 length equals 14 residues. CDR3 coding DNA: TGTGCCAGCAGCATCCCGGGAGCGAACACTGAAGCTTTCTTT. It yields the protein CASSIPGANTEAFF.

The J gene is TRBJ1-2, the V gene TRBV27; TRBD1 is a possible D gene (5 bases). Germline assignment: CDR1 MNHEY and CDR2 SMNVEV (reference sequence). V was clipped by 4 bases and J by 4 bases, with 13 bases between them. This CDR3 is built from 14 residues. The chain's CDR3 is CASSSAGRFYGYTF. The CDR3 DNA reads TGTGCCAGCAGTTCGGCAGGGCGTTTCTATGGCTACACCTTC.

This sequence joins TRBV9 and TRBJ2-5, with D tentatively TRBD1 (6 bases). Germline V gene sequence: CDR1 SGDLS, CDR2 YYNGEE. The V end lost 0 bases, the J end lost 5 bases, and 17 bases lay between the germline ends. This CDR3 is 16 amino acids long. CDR3 protein: CASSVEGEARRETQYF. The DNA for the CDR3 is TGTGCCAGCAGCGTAGAGGGGGAAGCACGTCGGGAGACCCAGTACTTC.

The chain carries TRBV29-1 and TRBJ2-3; maybe TRBD2 (6 bases). CDR1 and CDR2 from the germline V gene are SQVTM and ANQGSEA. This CDR3 contains 15 residues. The ends were cut back, 3 bases at V and 0 bases at J, with 13 bases in the middle. CDR3: CSVEVLGTSTDTQYF. The CDR3 DNA is TGCAGCGTTGAGGTCCTTGGGACTAGCACAGATACGCAGTATTTT.

V and J are TRBV7-9 and TRBJ2-1; the match to TRBD1 covers 9 bases. The germline V gene encodes CDR1 SEHNR and CDR2 FQNEAQ (reference sequence). The CDR3 is 14 amino acids. Losses at the gene ends were 3 bases for V and 4 bases for J; bases not matched to a gene: 1. Here the CDR3 reads CASSFGTGYNEQFF. The CDR3 DNA reads as TGTGCCAGCAGCTTTGGGACAGGGTACAATGAGCAGTTCTTC.

The V and J genes are TRBV20-1 and TRBJ2-1, with a possible D match to TRBD1 (7 bases). CDR1 and CDR2 from the germline V gene are DFQATT and SNEGSKA (reference sequence). Trimming took off 3 bases at V and 4 bases at J, with 19 bases between the two ends. The CDR3 loop spans 16 amino acids. CDR3 in amino acids: CSASPLGGQHYNEQFF. Written as DNA, the CDR3 is TGCAGTGCTAGTCCTTTGGGGGGACAGCATTACAATGAGCAGTTCTTC.

V usage is TRBV28 and J usage is TRBJ1-1; D is perhaps TRBD1 (6 bases). The CDR3 is made up of 12 amino acids. Germline V gene data show CDR1 as MDHEN and CDR2 as SYDVKM. Between the trimmed V and J ends, which lost 6 bases and 8 bases, there was a span of 13 bases. CDR3 DNA sequence: TGTGCCAGCAGGGGACAAGACAGGGAAGCTTTCTTT. Protein sequence: CASRGQDREAFF.

V and J are TRBV4-1 and TRBJ1-3, with 7 bases fitting TRBD1. The CDR3 sequence is 17 residues long. Germline V CDR1 and CDR2: MGHRA, YSYEKL. J gave up 0 bases and V 3 bases, and 8 bases lay outside the gene matches. DNA of the CDR3: TGCGCCAGCAGCCAGAATCCGGGACAGAGCTCTGGAAACACCATATATTTT. This encodes CASSQNPGQSSGNTIYF.

This chain uses TRBV4-3 with TRBJ1-2, with 11 bases matching TRBD1. The CDR3 covers 16 residues. Germline V gene data show CDR1 as LGHNA and CDR2 as YSLEER. Trimming took 0 bases from V and 7 from J; bases not matched to a gene: 7. The CDR3 sequence: CASSQDRGQGAFGYTF. The CDR3 region has the DNA TGCGCCAGCAGCCAAGATCGAGGACAGGGGGCGTTTGGCTACACCTTC.

The chain uses TRBV28 and TRBJ2-5; 9 bases fit TRBD1. The CDR3 is 17 residues long. The J segment lost 0 bases and the V segment lost 3 bases, leaving 8 bases of the junction unmatched. CDR1 MDHEN and CDR2 SYDVKM come from the germline V gene. CDR3 loop: CASSFASGTGNQETQYF. The CDR3 nucleotides are TGTGCCAGCAGTTTTGCCTCCGGGACAGGGAACCAAGAGACCCAGTACTTC.

This clone has only one observation. J is TRBJ1-4 and V is TRBV5-4, with a possible D match to TRBD1 (5 bases). CDR1 and CDR2 from the germline V gene are SGHNT and YYREEE (reference sequence). There are 13 residues in the CDR3. V lost 0 bases and J 7 bases, leaving 7 bases between the germline ends. CDR3: CASSLGGGEKLFF. The CDR3 coding sequence is TGTGCCAGCAGCTTGGGGGGGGGTGAAAAACTGTTTTTT.

This clone has a single count. V gene TRBV7-2 combines with J gene TRBJ2-3; perhaps TRBD2 as D (7 bases). Trimming pared 0 bases from V and 5 bases from J, leaving 12 bases between. This CDR3 contains 15 residues. Germline CDR1 reads SGHTA; CDR2 reads FQGNSA. CDR3 sequence: CASSLAGGLGDTQYF. As DNA, the CDR3 is TGTGCCAGCAGCTTAGCGGGGGGGCTGGGAGATACGCAGTATTTT.

The chain recombines TRBV5-4 with TRBJ1-2; tentative D call: TRBD1 (6 bases). Looked up from germline, CDR1 is SGHNT and CDR2 is YYREEE (reference sequence). CDR3 length: 18 amino acids. V lost 0 bases, J lost 2 bases, and 20 bases lay in between. CDR3 loop: CASSLGGPRQAANYGYTF. The DNA of the CDR3 is TGTGCCAGCAGCTTGGGAGGCCCCCGACAGGCTGCAAACTATGGCTACACCTTC.

This clone came up a few times. CDR3 nucleotide sequence: TGTGCCAGCAGCTCCTTCTTTAGCGGGCCCACCGGGGAGCTGTTTTTT. This codes for CASSSFFSGPTGELFF. V gene TRBV5-6 combines with J gene TRBJ2-2; 7 bases fit TRBD2. Unmatched junction bases numbered 9, after V lost 3 bases and J lost 4 bases. The CDR3 consists of 16 residues. Germline lookup yields CDR1 SGHDT and CDR2 YYEEEE.

This clone was counted a few times. V and J are TRBV3-1 (or the pseudogene TRBV3-2) and TRBJ2-5; 8 bases agree with TRBD2. V was clipped by 2 bases and J by 0 bases; unmatched bases: 5. CDR1 is LGHDT, CDR2 YNNKEL, per germline (reference sequence). The CDR3 length is 16 residues. The CDR3 DNA is TGTGCCAGCAGCCAATGCGGGGGGCGAGACCAAGAGACCCAGTACTTC. It translates to CASSQCGGRDQETQYF.

This chain joins TRBV4-3 and TRBJ2-6; 7 bases fit TRBD1. J gave up 0 bases and V 0 bases, and 5 bases lay outside the gene matches. CDR3 size: 18 residues. CDR1 and CDR2 (germline): LGHNA, YSLEER. CDR3 in DNA: TGCGCCAGCAGCCAAGACCGACAGGGATACTCTGGGGCCAACGTCCTGACTTTC. This gives the protein CASSQDRQGYSGANVLTF.

The V and J genes are TRBV6-2 or TRBV6-3 and TRBJ2-1; 11 bases map to TRBD2. The CDR3 consists of 15 residues. The V segment lost 4 bases and the J segment 3 bases; nucleotides outside the gene matches: 2. Germline CDR1 reads MNHEY; CDR2 reads SVGEGT. CDR3: CASSSGTSGYNEQFF. CDR3 sequence (DNA): TGTGCCAGCAGTTCCGGGACTAGCGGCTACAATGAGCAGTTCTTC.